This paragraph covers one T cell receptor beta chain sequence. Clones were sequenced by immunoSEQ multiplex PCR, and TCRdb holds only the in-frame ones, with some missing. The top ten clones hold over 2% of a sample with 85,000 to 100,000 clones, over 80% of them seen once. The sample originates from a study of T cell changes during pregnancy in multiple sclerosis. The CDR3 totals 14 residues. The ends lost 2 bases at V and 3 bases at J; junction bases unmatched: 2. The V gene's germline CDR1 is SEHNR and CDR2 FQNEAQ (reference sequence). The sequences come from peripheral blood, collected in the first trimester of pregnancy. This clonotype was sampled from a female donor with multiple sclerosis, enrolled in a pregnancy study. The chain uses TRBV7-9 and TRBJ2-7, with 9 bases identical to TRBD1. The CDR3 DNA reads TGTGCCAGCAGCTTAAGGGGACAGGGCTACGAGCAGTACTTC. Its protein is CASSLRGQGYEQYF. The whole variable domain, filled in from reference TRBV7-9 and TRBJ2-7, reads DTGVSQNPRHKITKRGQNVTFRCDPISEHNRLYWYRQTLGQGPEFLTYFQNEAQLEKSRLLSDRFSAERPKGSFSTLEIQRTEQGDSAMYLCASSLRGQGYEQYFGPGTRLTVT.